In its sample, the clone carrying this TCR beta chain was seen a few times. Its specificity is unknown. Unique molecular identifiers tagged the TCR beta cDNA libraries. TCRdb passed the PCR reads through MiXCR, listing each CDR3 protein once. The table has more than 350,000 distinct CDR3 sequences, about 40% seen once. The CDR3 has 15 residues. Germline CDR1 and CDR2: SGHTA and FQGNSA. Unmatched junction bases numbered 5, after V lost 3 bases and J lost 3 bases. The sample belongs to a study of post-analysis software for immune sequencing data. Study-wide results and caveats: Among a handful of TRBV segments more frequent in patients than controls were TRBV5-6, TRBV5-1 and TRBV20-1.

This clonotype was sampled from a girl aged 2-15 years with multiple sclerosis. The sequencing sample was made of blood. The chain has TRBV7-2 and TRBJ2-1, with 7 bases aligning to TRBD2. In DNA form, the CDR3 reads TGTGCCAGCAGCTTTGCTAGCGGAAACTACAATGAGCAGTTCTTC. The encoded protein is CASSFASGNYNEQFF. The full variable domain, with the rest looked up from reference TRBV7-2 and TRBJ2-1, is GAGVSQSPSNKVTEKGKDVELRCDPISGHTALYWYRQSLGQGLEFLIYFQGNSAPDKSGLPSDRFSAERTGGSVSTLTIQRTQQEDSAVYLCASSFASGNYNEQFFGPGTRLTVL.